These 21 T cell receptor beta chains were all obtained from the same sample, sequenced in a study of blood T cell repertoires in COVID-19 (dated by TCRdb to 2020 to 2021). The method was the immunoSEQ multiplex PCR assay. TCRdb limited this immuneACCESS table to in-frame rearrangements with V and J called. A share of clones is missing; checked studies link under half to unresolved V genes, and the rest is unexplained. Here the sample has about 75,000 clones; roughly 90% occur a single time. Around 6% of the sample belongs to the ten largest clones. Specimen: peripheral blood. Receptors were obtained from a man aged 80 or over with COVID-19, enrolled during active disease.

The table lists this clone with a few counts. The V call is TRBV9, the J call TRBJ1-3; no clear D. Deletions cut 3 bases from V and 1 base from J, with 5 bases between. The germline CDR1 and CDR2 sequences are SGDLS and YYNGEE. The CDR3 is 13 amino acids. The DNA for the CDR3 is TGTGCCAGCAGCGCCCTGTCTGGAAACACCATATATTTT. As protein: CASSALSGNTIYF.

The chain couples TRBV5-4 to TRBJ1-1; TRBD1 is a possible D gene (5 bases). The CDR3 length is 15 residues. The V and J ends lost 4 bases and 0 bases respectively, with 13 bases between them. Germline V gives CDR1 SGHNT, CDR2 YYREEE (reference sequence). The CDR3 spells CASSGGTELNTEAFF. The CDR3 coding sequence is TGTGCCAGCAGCGGAGGGACGGAGTTGAACACTGAAGCTTTCTTT.

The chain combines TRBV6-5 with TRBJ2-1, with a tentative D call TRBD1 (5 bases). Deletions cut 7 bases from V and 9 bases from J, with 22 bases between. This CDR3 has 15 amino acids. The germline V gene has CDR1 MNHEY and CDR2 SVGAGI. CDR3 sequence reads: CASTLGQGKSGEQFF. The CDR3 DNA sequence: TGTGCCAGCACCCTAGGGCAGGGAAAGAGTGGTGAGCAGTTCTTC.

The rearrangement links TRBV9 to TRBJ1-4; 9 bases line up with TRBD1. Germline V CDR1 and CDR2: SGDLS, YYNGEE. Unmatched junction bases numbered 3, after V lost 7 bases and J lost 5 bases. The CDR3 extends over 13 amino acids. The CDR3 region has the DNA TGTGCCAGCGGGACAGGGAGAAATGAAAAACTGTTTTTT. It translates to CASGTGRNEKLFF.

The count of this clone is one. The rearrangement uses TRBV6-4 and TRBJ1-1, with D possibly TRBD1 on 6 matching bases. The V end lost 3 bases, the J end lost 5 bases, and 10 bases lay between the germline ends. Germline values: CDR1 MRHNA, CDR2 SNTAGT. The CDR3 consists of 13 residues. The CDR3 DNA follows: TGTGCCAGCAGTGAGGACAGAAATACTGAAGCTTTCTTT. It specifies CASSEDRNTEAFF.

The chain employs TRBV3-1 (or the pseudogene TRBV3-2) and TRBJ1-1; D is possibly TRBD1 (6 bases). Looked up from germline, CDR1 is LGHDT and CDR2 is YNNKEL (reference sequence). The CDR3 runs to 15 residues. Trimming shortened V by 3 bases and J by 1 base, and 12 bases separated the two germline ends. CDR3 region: CASSHYREPNTEAFF. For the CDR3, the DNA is TGTGCCAGCAGCCATTACAGGGAACCGAACACTGAAGCTTTCTTT.

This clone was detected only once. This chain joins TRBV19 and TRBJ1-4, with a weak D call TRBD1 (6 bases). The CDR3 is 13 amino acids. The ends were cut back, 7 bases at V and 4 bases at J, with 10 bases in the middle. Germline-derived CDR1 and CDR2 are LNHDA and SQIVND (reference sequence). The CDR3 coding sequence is TGTGCCAGTACAGGGGTGAATAATGAAAAACTGTTTTTT. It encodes CASTGVNNEKLFF.

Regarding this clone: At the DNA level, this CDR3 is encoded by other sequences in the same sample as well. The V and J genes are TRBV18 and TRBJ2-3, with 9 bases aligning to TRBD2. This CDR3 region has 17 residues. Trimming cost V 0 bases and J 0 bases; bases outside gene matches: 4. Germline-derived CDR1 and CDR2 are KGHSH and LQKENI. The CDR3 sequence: CASSPPERGASTDTQYF. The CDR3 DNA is TGTGCCAGCTCACCACCGGAGCGGGGGGCTAGCACAGATACGCAGTATTTT.

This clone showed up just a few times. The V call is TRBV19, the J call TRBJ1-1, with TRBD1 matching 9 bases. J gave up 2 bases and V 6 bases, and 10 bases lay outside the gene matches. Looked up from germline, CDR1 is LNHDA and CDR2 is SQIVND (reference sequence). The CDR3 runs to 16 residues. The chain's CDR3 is CASRAGTGRPNTEAFF. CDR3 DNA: TGTGCCAGTAGGGCCGGGACAGGGAGGCCCAACACTGAAGCTTTCTTT.

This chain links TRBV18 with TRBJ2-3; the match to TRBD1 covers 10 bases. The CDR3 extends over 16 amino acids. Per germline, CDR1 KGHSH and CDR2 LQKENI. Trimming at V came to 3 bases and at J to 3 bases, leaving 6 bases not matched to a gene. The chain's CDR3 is CASSPYPGQGTDTQYF. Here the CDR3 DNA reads TGTGCCAGCTCACCCTACCCGGGACAGGGGACAGATACGCAGTATTTT. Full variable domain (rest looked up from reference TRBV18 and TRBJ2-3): NAGVMQNPRHLVRRRGQEARLRCSPMKGHSHVYWYRQLPEEGLKFMVYLQKENIIDESGMPKERFSAEFPKEGPSILRIQQVVRGDSAAYFCASSPYPGQGTDTQYFGPGTRLTVL.

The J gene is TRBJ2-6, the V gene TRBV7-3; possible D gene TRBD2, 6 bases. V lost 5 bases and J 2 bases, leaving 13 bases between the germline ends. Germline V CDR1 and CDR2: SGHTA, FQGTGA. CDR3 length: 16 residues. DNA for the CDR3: TGTGCCAGCAGCCCCGTCGGGGGAACTGGGGCCAACGTCCTGACTTTC. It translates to CASSPVGGTGANVLTF.

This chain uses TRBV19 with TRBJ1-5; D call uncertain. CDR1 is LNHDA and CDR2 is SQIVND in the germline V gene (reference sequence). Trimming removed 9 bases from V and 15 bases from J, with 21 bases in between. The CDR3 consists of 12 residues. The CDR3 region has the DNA TGTGCCAGCCGGACTGAACCTGGAACGTTGCATTTT. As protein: CASRTEPGTLHF.

The CDR3 coding sequence is TGTGCCAGCCGGACTAGCGGATACAATGAGCAGTTCTTC. The encoded protein is CASRTSGYNEQFF. The V and J genes are TRBV3-1 (or the pseudogene TRBV3-2) and TRBJ2-1, with TRBD2 matching 10 bases. CDR1 and CDR2 (germline): LGHDT, YNNKEL (reference sequence). Trimming cost V 8 bases and J 4 bases; bases outside gene matches: 2. CDR3 size: 13 residues.

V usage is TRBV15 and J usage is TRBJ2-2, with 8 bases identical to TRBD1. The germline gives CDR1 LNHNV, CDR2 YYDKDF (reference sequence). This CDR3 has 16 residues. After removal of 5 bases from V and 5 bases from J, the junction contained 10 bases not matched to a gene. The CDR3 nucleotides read TGTGCCACCAGCTTCGGACAGGGTTTGAAGACCGGGGAGCTGTTTTTT. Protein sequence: CATSFGQGLKTGELFF.

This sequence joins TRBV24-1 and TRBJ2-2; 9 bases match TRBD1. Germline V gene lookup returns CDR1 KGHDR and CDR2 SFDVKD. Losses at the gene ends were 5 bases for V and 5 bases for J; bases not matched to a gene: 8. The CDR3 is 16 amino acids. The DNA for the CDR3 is TGTGCCACCAGTGCCACATTGGACAGGGGTACCGGGGAGCTGTTTTTT. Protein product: CATSATLDRGTGELFF.

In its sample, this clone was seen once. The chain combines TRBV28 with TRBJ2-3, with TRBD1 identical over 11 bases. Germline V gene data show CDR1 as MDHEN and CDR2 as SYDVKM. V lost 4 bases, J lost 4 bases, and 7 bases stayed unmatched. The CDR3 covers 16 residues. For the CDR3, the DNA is TGTGCCAGCAGTTCCTCCGGGACAGGGGGGTCAGATACGCAGTATTTT. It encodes CASSSSGTGGSDTQYF.

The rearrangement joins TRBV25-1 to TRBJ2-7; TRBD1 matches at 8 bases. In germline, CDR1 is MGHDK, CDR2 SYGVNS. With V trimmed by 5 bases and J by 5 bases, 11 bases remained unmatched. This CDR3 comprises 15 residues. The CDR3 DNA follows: TGTGCCAGCAGTTATACCCGGACAGGGCTGGACGAGCAGTACTTC. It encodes CASSYTRTGLDEQYF.

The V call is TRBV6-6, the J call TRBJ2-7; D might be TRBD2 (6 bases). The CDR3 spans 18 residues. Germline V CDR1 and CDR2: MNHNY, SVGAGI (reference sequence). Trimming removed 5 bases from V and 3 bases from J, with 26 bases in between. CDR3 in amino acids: CASSRGRGLDNAYYEQYF. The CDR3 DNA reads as TGTGCCAGCAGTCGGGGTCGGGGACTTGACAATGCCTACTACGAGCAGTACTTC.

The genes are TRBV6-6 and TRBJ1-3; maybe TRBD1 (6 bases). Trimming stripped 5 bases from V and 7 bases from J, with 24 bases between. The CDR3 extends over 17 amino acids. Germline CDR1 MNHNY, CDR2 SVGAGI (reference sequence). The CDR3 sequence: CASSPPTDRFSGNTIYF. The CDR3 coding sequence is TGTGCCAGCAGTCCCCCTACCGACAGGTTCTCGGGGAACACCATATATTTT.

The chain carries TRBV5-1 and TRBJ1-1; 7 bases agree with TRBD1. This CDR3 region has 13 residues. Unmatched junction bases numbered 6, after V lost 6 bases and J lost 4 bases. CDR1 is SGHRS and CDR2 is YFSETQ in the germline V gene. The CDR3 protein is CASKIGGGTEAFF. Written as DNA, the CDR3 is TGCGCCAGCAAAATAGGGGGCGGCACTGAAGCTTTCTTT.

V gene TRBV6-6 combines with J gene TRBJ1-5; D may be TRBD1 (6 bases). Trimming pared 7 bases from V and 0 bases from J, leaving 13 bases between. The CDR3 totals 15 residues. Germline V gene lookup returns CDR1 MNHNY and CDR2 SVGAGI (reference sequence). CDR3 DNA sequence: TGTGCCAGCACCAACGGACAGATTAGCAATCAGCCCCAGCATTTT. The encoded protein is CASTNGQISNQPQHF.